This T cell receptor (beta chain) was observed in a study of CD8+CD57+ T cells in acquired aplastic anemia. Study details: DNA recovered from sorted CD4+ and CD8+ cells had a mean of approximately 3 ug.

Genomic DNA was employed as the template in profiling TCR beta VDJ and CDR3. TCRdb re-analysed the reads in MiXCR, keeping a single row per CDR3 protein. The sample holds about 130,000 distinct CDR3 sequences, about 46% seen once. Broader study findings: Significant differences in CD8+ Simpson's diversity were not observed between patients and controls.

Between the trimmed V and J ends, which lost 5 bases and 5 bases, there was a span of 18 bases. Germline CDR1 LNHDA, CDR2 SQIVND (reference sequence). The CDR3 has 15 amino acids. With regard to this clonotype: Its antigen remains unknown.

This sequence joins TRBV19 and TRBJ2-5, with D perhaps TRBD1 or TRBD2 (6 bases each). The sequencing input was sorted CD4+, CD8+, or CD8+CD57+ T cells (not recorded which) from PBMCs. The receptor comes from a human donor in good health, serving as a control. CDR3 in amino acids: CASSPTRGVGETQYF. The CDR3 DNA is TGTGCCAGTAGTCCCACTAGGGGGGTAGGGGAGACCCAGTACTTC.